The next 23 T cell receptor beta chains were all read from a single sample in a study of identical twins. Via MiXCR, TCRdb re-called the 5' RACE reads, giving one row per CDR3 protein. The sample holds approximately 630,000 distinct CDR3 sequences, about 7.6% seen once. These data were also filed under a second study, of yellow fever vaccine responses in identical twins.

Sequenced sample: PBMCs. These receptors were taken from a woman aged 18-29 years in good health.

The chain employs TRBV2 and TRBJ2-3, with 9 bases matching TRBD2. The germline CDR1 and CDR2 sequences are SNHLY and FYNNEI. The length of the CDR3 is 15 residues. Germline trimming cut 6 bases from V and 2 bases from J; bases unmatched to any gene: 6. The DNA of the CDR3 is TGTGCCAGCAGCCTAGCGGGACCCGTCACAGATACGCAGTATTTT. Protein: CASSLAGPVTDTQYF.

This clonotype has a count of ten or more. This chain joins TRBV25-1 and TRBJ2-1, with D uncertain. V dropped 3 bases and J dropped 8 bases, with 5 bases sitting between them. The CDR3 covers 11 residues. Germline CDR1 and CDR2: MGHDK and SYGVNS. The CDR3 sequence is CASSDEDEQFF. The DNA for the CDR3 is TGTGCCAGCAGTGATGAAGATGAGCAGTTCTTC.

The rearrangement uses TRBV7-9 and TRBJ1-1; the match to TRBD1 covers 9 bases. This CDR3 contains 15 residues. After removal of 5 bases from V and 1 base from J, the junction contained 5 bases not matched to a gene. CDR1 and CDR2 from the germline V gene are SEHNR and FQNEAQ (reference sequence). The CDR3 reads CASSITGGPNTEAFF. The CDR3 DNA reads TGTGCCAGCAGCATTACAGGGGGCCCGAACACTGAAGCTTTCTTT.

This clonotype came up a few times. The V gene is TRBV7-9, the J gene TRBJ2-1; no firm D call. Germline values: CDR1 SEHNR, CDR2 FQNEAQ (reference sequence). Trimming removed 4 bases from V and 7 bases from J, with 23 bases in between. The CDR3 is 17 amino acids. The CDR3 region has the DNA TGTGCCAGCAGCTCCACCCTGGGGTCATCCCGATCAAATGAGCAGTTCTTC. This sequence encodes CASSSTLGSSRSNEQFF.

The table lists this clonotype with a few counts. The gene calls are TRBV12-3 or TRBV12-4 and TRBJ1-5, with TRBD1 matching 7 bases. J gave up 4 bases and V 6 bases, and 12 bases lay outside the gene matches. The CDR3 consists of 16 residues. The CDR3 loop is CASSHQGTATNQPQHF. Written as DNA, the CDR3 is TGTGCCAGCAGCCACCAGGGGACAGCGACAAATCAGCCCCAGCATTTT.

This clonotype was seen only a few times. The chain joins TRBV2 to TRBJ2-3; 7 nucleotides agree with TRBD1. Germline assignment: CDR1 SNHLY and CDR2 FYNNEI. With V trimmed by 5 bases and J by 0 bases, 8 bases remained unmatched. This CDR3 is built from 16 residues. This CDR3 is CASSKGQDPSTDTQYF. CDR3 bases: TGTGCCAGCAGTAAAGGACAGGACCCTAGCACAGATACGCAGTATTTT.

This clonotype was found a few times. This chain uses TRBV7-9 with TRBJ1-4; D gene unclear. The ends were cut back, 4 bases at V and 6 bases at J, with 18 bases in the middle. The CDR3 contains 16 residues. Germline V gene lookup returns CDR1 SEHNR and CDR2 FQNEAQ (reference sequence). In DNA, the CDR3 is TGTGCCAGCAGCTCGGCAGGCGCGCTATTGGATGAAAAACTGTTTTTT. It codes for CASSSAGALLDEKLFF.

The chain uses TRBV5-1 and TRBJ1-6; the match to TRBD1 covers 8 bases. V trimming: 0 bases; J trimming: 10 bases; junction bases outside the gene matches: 6. Germline-derived CDR1 and CDR2 are SGHRS and YFSETQ. There are 15 residues in the CDR3. DNA of the CDR3: TGCGCCAGCAGCTTGGTACAGGGGGTGGAATCACCCCTCCACTTT. Amino acids: CASSLVQGVESPLHF.

This sequence joins TRBV7-3 and TRBJ2-6; D is possibly TRBD1 (6 bases). Trimming left V 4 bases short and J 4 bases short, with 17 bases between. The CDR3 spans 17 residues. Germline-derived CDR1 and CDR2 are SGHTA and FQGTGA. The CDR3 protein is CASSSPWAGAGANVLTF. The CDR3 nucleotides are TGTGCCAGCAGCTCCCCGTGGGCAGGGGCCGGGGCCAACGTCCTGACTTTC.

This chain connects TRBV20-1 to TRBJ2-5; D remains ambiguous. V lost 6 bases and J 4 bases, leaving 9 bases between the germline ends. The CDR3 runs to 11 residues. In germline, CDR1 is DFQATT, CDR2 SNEGSKA (reference sequence). DNA of the CDR3: TGCAGTGCCCAAACCGGAGAGACCCAGTACTTC. It encodes CSAQTGETQYF.

Ten or more counts support this clonotype. The chain combines TRBV12-3 or TRBV12-4 with TRBJ2-1, with TRBD2 matching over 9 bases. V lost 6 bases and J lost 8; bases outside the gene matches: 8. This CDR3 has 14 residues. As DNA, the CDR3 is TGTGCCAGCAGCCCCCAGACTAGCGGCTATGAGCAGTTCTTC. Protein sequence: CASSPQTSGYEQFF.

This clonotype was counted only a few times. The chain employs TRBV20-1 and TRBJ2-1; D not certain. V was clipped by 3 bases and J by 0 bases, with 12 bases between them. Germline V gene lookup returns CDR1 DFQATT and CDR2 SNEGSKA (reference sequence). There are 15 residues in the CDR3. The CDR3 sequence: CSASRSESSYNEQFF. The DNA for the CDR3 is TGCAGTGCTAGTAGATCGGAAAGCTCCTACAATGAGCAGTTCTTC.

The V and J genes are TRBV20-1 and TRBJ2-3; maybe TRBD1 (6 bases). Germline CDR1 and CDR2: DFQATT and SNEGSKA (reference sequence). The CDR3 consists of 11 residues. Trimming took 4 bases from V and 7 from J, leaving 9 bases between them. DNA for the CDR3: TGCAGTGCTAATACAGGGTATACGCAGTATTTT. Translation: CSANTGYTQYF.

The chain is built from TRBV6-2 or TRBV6-3 and TRBJ2-3; tentative D call: TRBD1 (5 bases). V lost 2 bases to trimming and J lost 0 bases, with 24 bases between them. This CDR3 is built from 20 residues. CDR1 and CDR2 from the germline V gene are MNHEY and SVGEGT. CDR3 sequence (DNA): TGTGCCAGCAGTTACAAAAAGGGGAAGGGATTTCTCCGTAGCACAGATACGCAGTATTTT. Translated: CASSYKKGKGFLRSTDTQYF.

This clonotype has more than one count but fewer than ten. The rearrangement uses TRBV5-1 and TRBJ1-1, with D hard to call. The CDR3 has 14 amino acids. Germline V gives CDR1 SGHRS, CDR2 YFSETQ. V shed 4 bases and J shed 0 bases, with 10 bases lying between them. CDR3 residues: CASSRVDLNTEAFF. As DNA, the CDR3 is TGCGCCAGCAGCCGGGTGGACCTGAACACTGAAGCTTTCTTT. The complete variable domain, with remaining parts taken from reference TRBV5-1 and TRBJ1-1, reads KAGVTQTPRYLIKTRGQQVTLSCSPISGHRSVSWYQQTPGQGLQFLFEYFSETQRNKGNFPGRFSGRQFSNSRSEMNVSTLELGDSALYLCASSRVDLNTEAFFGQGTRLTVV.

This clonotype has more than one count but fewer than ten. The V call is TRBV11-2, the J call TRBJ2-1; 13 nucleotides agree with TRBD2. With V trimmed by 7 bases and J by 12 bases, 12 bases remained unmatched. This CDR3 has 15 amino acids. The V gene's germline CDR1 is SGHAT and CDR2 FQNNGV. CDR3 residues: CASTQLAGGRMGQFF. DNA of the CDR3: TGTGCCAGCACACAACTAGCGGGGGGGAGAATGGGGCAGTTCTTC.

The chain joins TRBV7-9 to TRBJ2-1; D not resolved. CDR3 length equals 12 residues. Germline loops: CDR1 SEHNR, CDR2 FQNEAQ (reference sequence). The V and J ends lost 5 bases and 7 bases respectively, with 9 bases between them. The CDR3 nucleotides read TGTGCCAGCAGCACACGGTGGAATGAGCAGTTCTTC. This translates into CASSTRWNEQFF.

The rearrangement joins TRBV6-2 or TRBV6-3 to TRBJ1-2, with D hard to call. V gave up 0 bases and J gave up 4 bases, with 9 bases separating them. This CDR3 has 14 residues. Looked up from germline, CDR1 is MNHEY and CDR2 is SVGEGT. The CDR3, as DNA: TGTGCCAGCAGTTACTCGAAGAGGGTCTATGGCTACACCTTC. Its protein product is CASSYSKRVYGYTF.

The rearrangement uses TRBV12-3 or TRBV12-4 and TRBJ2-1, with no clear D. The CDR3 has 13 amino acids. Trimming took off 6 bases at V and 5 bases at J, with 11 bases between the two ends. CDR3 residues: CASRPTSNNEQFF. The DNA of the CDR3 is TGTGCCAGCAGGCCCACATCCAACAATGAGCAGTTCTTC.

This clonotype was seen only a few times. This sequence joins TRBV29-1 and TRBJ1-1; D perhaps matches TRBD1 (5 bases). This CDR3 has 14 residues. V lost 7 bases, J lost 2 bases, and 17 bases lay in between. Germline V CDR1 and CDR2: SQVTM, ANQGSEA. CDR3 coding DNA: TGCAGCGCCCAAGGTAGGGGAGAAAACACTGAAGCTTTCTTT. Translated: CSAQGRGENTEAFF.

There are many counts of this clonotype. This chain joins TRBV12-3 or TRBV12-4 and TRBJ2-5; D remains unclear. This CDR3 comprises 13 residues. V was pared by 3 bases and J by 1 base, with 6 bases between. The CDR3 loop is CASSFGPQETQYF. In DNA form, the CDR3 reads TGTGCCAGCAGTTTTGGACCCCAAGAGACCCAGTACTTC.

This clonotype has more than one count but fewer than ten. The chain uses TRBV25-1 and TRBJ2-3; maybe TRBD1 (6 bases). V gave up 3 bases and J gave up 2 bases, with 12 bases separating them. CDR1 is MGHDK and CDR2 is SYGVNS in the germline V gene. This CDR3 has 15 residues. The CDR3 nucleotides read TGTGCCAGCAGTGAGACAGGTTCGATCACAGATACGCAGTATTTT. Translating gives CASSETGSITDTQYF. The full variable domain, its missing parts supplied by reference TRBV25-1 and TRBJ2-3, is EADIYQTPRYLVIGTGKKITLECSQTMGHDKMYWYQQDPGMELHLIHYSYGVNSTEKGDLSSESTVSRIRTEHFPLTLESARPSHTSQYLCASSETGSITDTQYFGPGTRLTVL.

This chain links TRBV7-9 with TRBJ2-1, with no clear D. V was shortened by 2 bases and J by 8 bases, with 4 bases between the two germline ends. Germline loops: CDR1 SEHNR, CDR2 FQNEAQ (reference sequence). The length of the CDR3 is 11 residues. CDR3 loop: CASSLKYEQFF. The CDR3 nucleotides read TGTGCCAGCAGCTTAAAGTATGAGCAGTTCTTC.